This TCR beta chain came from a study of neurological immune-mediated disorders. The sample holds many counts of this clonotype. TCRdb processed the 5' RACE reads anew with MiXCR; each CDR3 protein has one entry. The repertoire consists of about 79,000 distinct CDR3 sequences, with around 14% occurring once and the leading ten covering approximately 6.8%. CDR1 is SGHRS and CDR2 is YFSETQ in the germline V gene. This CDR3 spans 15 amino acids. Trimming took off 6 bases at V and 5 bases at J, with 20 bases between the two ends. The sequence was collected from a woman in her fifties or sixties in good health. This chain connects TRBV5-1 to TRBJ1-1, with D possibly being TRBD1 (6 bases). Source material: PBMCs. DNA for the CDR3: TGCGCCAGCACCCTTTGGGGGGGGGCGGGAACTGAAGCTTTCTTT. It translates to CASTLWGGAGTEAFF. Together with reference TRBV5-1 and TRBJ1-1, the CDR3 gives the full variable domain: KAGVTQTPRYLIKTRGQQVTLSCSPISGHRSVSWYQQTPGQGLQFLFEYFSETQRNKGNFPGRFSGRQFSNSRSEMNVSTLELGDSALYLCASTLWGGAGTEAFFGQGTRLTVV.